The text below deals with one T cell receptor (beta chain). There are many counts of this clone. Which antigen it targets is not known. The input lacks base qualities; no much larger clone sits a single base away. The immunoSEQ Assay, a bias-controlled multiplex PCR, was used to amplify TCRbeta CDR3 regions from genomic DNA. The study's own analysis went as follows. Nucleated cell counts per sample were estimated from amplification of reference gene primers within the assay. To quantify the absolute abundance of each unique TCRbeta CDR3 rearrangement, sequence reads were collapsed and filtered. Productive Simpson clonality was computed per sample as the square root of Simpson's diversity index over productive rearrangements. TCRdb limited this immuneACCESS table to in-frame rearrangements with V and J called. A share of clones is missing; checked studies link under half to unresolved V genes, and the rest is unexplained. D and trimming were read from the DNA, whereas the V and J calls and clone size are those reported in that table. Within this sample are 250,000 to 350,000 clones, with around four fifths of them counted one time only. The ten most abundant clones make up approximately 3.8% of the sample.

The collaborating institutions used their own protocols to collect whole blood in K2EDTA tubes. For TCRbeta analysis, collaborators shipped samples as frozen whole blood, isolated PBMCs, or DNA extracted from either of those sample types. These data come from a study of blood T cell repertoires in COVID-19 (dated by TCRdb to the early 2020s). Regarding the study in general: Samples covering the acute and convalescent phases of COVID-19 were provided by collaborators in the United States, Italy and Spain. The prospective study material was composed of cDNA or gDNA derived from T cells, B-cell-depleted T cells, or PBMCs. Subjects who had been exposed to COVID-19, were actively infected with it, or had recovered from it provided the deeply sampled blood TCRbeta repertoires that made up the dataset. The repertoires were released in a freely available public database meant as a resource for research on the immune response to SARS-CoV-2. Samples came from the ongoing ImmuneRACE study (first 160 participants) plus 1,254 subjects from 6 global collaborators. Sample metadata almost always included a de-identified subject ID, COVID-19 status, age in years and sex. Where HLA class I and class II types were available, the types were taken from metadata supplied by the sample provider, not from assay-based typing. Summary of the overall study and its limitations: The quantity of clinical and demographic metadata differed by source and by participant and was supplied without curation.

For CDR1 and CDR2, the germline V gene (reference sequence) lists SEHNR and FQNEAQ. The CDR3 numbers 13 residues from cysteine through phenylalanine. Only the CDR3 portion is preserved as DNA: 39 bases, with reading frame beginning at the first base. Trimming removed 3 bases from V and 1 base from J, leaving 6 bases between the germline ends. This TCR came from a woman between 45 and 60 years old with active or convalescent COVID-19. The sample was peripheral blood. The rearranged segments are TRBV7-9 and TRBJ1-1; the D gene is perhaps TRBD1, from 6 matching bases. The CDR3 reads CASSLDRNTEAFF. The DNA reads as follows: TGTGCCAGCAGCTTGGACAGGAACACTGAAGCTTTCTTT.